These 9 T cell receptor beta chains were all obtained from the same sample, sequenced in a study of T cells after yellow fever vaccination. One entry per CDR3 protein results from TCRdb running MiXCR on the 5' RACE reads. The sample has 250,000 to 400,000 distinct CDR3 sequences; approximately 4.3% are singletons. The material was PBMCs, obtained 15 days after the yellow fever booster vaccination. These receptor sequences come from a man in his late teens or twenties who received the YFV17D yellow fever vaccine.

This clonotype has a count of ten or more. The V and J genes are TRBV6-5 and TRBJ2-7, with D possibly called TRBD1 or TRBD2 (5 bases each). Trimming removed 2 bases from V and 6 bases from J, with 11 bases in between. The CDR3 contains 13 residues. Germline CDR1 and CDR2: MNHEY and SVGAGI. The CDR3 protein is CASSYGSGTEQYV. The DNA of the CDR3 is TGTGCCAGCAGTTACGGTTCTGGGACCGAGCAGTACGTC.

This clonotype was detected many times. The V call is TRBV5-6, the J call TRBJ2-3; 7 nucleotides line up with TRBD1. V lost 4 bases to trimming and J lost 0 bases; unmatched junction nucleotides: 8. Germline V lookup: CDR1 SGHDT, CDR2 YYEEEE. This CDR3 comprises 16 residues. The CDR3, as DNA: TGTGCCAGCAGCCAAGTGGACAGGTATAGCACAGATACGCAGTATTTT. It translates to CASSQVDRYSTDTQYF.

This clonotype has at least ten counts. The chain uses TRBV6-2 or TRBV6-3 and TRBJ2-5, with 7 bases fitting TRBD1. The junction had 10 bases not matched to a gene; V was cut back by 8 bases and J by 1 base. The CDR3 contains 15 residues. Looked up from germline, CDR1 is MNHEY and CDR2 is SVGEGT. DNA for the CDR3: TGTGCCAGCTCTCCTATGGACAGGTCCCAAGAGACCCAGTACTTC. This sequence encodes CASSPMDRSQETQYF.

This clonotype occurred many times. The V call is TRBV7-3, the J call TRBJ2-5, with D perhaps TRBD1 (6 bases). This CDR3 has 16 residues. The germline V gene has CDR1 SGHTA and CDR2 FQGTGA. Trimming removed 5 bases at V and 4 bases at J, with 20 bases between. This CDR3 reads CASSSFIQGSGETQYF. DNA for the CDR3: TGTGCCAGCAGCAGCTTCATACAGGGTAGTGGAGAGACCCAGTACTTC.

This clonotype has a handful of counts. CDR3: CASSHRSRHQYF. In nucleotides, the CDR3 is TGTGCCAGCAGCCACAGGAGTCGTCACCAGTACTTC. This chain connects TRBV7-8 to TRBJ2-7; possibly TRBD1 for D (5 bases). The germline V gene encodes CDR1 SGHVS and CDR2 FQNEAQ. This CDR3 region has 12 residues. Trimming removed 5 bases from V and 10 bases from J, with 15 bases in between. The variable domain in full, completed from reference TRBV7-8 and TRBJ2-7, reads GAGVSQSPRYKVAKRGQDVALRCDPISGHVSLFWYQQALGQGPEFLTYFQNEAQLDKSGLPSDRFFAERPEGSVSTLKIQRTQQEDSAVYLCASSHRSRHQYFGPGTRLTVT.

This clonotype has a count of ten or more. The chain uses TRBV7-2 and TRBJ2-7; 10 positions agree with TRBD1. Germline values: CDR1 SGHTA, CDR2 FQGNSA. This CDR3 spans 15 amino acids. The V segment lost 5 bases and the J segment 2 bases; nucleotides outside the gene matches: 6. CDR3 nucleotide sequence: TGTGCCAGCAGCCGCCACGGACAGGGGGCCTACGAGCAGTACGTC. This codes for CASSRHGQGAYEQYV.

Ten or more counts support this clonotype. The CDR3 DNA sequence: TGTGCCAGCAGCCCAAGGGGGGCGGCCAAAAACATTCAGTACTTC. Residues: CASSPRGAAKNIQYF. V is TRBV12-3 or TRBV12-4 and J is TRBJ2-4; D is perhaps TRBD1 or TRBD2 (6 bases each). The CDR3 length is 15 residues. The V and J ends lost 6 bases and 1 base respectively, with 13 bases between them.

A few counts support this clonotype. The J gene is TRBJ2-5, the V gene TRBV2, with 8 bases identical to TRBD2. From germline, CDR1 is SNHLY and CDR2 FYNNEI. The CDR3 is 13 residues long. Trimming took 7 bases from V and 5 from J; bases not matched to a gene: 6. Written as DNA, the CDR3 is TGTGCCAGCAACGGGGGGGCCGGTGAGACCCAGTACTTC. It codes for CASNGGAGETQYF.

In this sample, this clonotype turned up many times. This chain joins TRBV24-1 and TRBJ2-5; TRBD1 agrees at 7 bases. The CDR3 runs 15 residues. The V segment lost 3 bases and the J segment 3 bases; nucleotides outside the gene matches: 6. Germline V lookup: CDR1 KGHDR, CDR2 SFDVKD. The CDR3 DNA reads TGTGCCACCAGTGATGCAGGGGGTCCAAAAGAGACCCAGTACTTC. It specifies CATSDAGGPKETQYF.